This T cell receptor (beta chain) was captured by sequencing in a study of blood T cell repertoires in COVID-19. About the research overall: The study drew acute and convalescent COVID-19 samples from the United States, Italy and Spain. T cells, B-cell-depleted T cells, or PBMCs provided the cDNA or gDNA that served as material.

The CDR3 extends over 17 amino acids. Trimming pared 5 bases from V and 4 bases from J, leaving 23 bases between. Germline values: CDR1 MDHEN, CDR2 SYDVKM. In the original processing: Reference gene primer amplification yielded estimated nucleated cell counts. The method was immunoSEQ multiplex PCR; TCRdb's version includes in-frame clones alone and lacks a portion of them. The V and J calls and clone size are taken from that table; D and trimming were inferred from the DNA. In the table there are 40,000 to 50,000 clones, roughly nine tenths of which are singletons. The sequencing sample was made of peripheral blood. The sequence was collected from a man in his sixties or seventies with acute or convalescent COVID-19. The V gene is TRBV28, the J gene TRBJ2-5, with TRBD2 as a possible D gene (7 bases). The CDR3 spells CASSPIPTGGAVETQYF. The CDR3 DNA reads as TGTGCCAGCAGTCCGATCCCTACGGGGGGCGCGGTAGAGACCCAGTACTTC.